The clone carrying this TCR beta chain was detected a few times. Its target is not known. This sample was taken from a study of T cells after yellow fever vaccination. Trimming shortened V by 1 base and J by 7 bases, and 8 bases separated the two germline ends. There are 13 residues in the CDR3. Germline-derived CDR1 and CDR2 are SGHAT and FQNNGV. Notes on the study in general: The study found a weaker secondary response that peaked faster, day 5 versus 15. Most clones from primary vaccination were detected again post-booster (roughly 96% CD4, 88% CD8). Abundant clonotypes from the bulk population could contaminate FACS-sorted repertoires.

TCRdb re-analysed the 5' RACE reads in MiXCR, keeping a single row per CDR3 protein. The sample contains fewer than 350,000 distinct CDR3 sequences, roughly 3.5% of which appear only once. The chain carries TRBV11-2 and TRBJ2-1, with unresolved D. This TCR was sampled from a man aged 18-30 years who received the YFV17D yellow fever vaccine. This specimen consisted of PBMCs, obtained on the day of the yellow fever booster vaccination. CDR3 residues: CASSLGTRNEQFF. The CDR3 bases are TGTGCCAGCAGCTTAGGGACCCGGAATGAGCAGTTCTTC.